The text below deals with one TCR beta chain. These data come from a study of cytomegalovirus exposure and HLA in healthy donors. Primers: 60 Vbeta forward and 13 Jbeta reverse. Method: immunoSEQ multiplex PCR; TCRdb's copy keeps in-frame clones and lacks some. The sample lists 130,000 or so clones; 60% to 80% were seen once. Germline CDR1 reads LGHNA; CDR2 reads YSLEER. This CDR3 has 17 residues. Between the trimmed V and J ends, which lost 0 bases and 3 bases, there was a span of 18 bases. The chain recombines TRBV4-3 with TRBJ2-7; D is perhaps TRBD2 (7 bases). The source material was PBMCs. This receptor was taken from a man aged 35 to 55 in good health and CMV-seronegative. The CDR3 loop reads CASSQDHRGGGLYEQYF. The CDR3 nucleotides are TGCGCCAGCAGCCAAGATCATAGGGGAGGGGGACTCTACGAGCAGTACTTC.